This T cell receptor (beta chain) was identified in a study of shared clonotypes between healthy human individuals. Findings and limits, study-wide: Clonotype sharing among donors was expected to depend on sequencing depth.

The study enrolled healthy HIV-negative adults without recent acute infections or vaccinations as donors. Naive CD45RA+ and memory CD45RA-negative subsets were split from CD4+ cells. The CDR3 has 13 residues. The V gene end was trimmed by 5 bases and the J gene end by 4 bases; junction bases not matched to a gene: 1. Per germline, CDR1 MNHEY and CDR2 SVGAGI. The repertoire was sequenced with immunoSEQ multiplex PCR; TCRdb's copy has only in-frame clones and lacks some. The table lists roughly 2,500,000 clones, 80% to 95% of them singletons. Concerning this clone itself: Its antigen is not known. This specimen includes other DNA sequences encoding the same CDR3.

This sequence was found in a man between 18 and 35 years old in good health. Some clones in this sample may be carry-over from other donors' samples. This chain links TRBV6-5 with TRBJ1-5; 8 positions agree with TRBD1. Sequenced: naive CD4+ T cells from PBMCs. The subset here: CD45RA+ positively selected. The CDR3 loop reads CASSRTGNQPQHF. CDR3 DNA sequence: TGTGCCAGCAGTAGGACAGGGAATCAGCCCCAGCATTTT.